Below, one T cell receptor beta chain is given with its context. Its antigen is as yet unknown. This sample is part of a study of cytomegalovirus exposure and HLA in healthy donors. Findings and limits, study-wide: Previous analysis showed most TCR beta V segments were productive about 90% or about 30% of the time. Some V segments could not be told apart, so they were left out, TRBV6-2 and TRBV6-3 among them.

The primer mix had 60 Vbeta and 13 Jbeta primers. Clones were read by immunoSEQ multiplex PCR, and TCRdb kept only the in-frame ones, dropping some. This sample has about 60,000 clones, with 70% to 80% found just once. This CDR3 region has 13 residues. The ends lost 7 bases at V and 4 bases at J; junction bases unmatched: 9. The germline V gene has CDR1 SQVTM and CDR2 ANQGSEA. This TCR was sampled from a woman aged 60 to 75 in good health and CMV-seropositive. The chain joins TRBV29-1 to TRBJ1-1, with 7 bases lining up with TRBD1. Sequenced input: PBMCs. CDR3 bases: TGCAGCGCGTCAGGACAGGCATTCACTGAAGCTTTCTTT. Protein sequence: CSASGQAFTEAFF.